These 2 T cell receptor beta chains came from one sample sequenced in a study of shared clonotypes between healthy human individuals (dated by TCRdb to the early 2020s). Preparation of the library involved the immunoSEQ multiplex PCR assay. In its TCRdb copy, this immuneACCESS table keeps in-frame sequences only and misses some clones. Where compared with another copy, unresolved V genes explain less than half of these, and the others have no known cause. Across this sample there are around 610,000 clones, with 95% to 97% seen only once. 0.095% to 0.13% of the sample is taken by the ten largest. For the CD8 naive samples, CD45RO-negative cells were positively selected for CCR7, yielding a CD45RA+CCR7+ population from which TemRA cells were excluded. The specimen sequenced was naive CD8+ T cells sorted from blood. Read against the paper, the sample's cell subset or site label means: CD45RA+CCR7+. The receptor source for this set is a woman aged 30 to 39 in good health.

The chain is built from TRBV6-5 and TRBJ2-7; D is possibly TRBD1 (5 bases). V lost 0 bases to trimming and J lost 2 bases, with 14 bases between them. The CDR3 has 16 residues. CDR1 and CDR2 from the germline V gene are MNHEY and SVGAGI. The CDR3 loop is CASSYSAGQRAYEQYF. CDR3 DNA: TGTGCCAGCAGTTACTCGGCAGGGCAGAGAGCCTACGAGCAGTACTTC.

The CDR3 nucleotides are TGTGCCATCAGCCCCGGGACAGCCTACGAGCAGTACTTC. Residues: CAISPGTAYEQYF. The chain employs TRBV10-3 and TRBJ2-7; TRBD1 matches at 7 bases. This CDR3 is 13 amino acids long. Germline values: CDR1 ENHRY, CDR2 SYGVKD. V trimming: 6 bases; J trimming: 2 bases; junction bases outside the gene matches: 4.